These 20 T cell receptor beta chains were all obtained from the same sample, sequenced in a study of cytomegalovirus exposure and HLA in healthy donors. Researchers ran the PCR with 60 Vbeta and 13 Jbeta primers. Assay used: immunoSEQ multiplex PCR; TCRdb lists only in-frame clones, some missing. The sample has 140,000 to 150,000 clones, roughly three quarters seen once; the top ten hold roughly 6.3%. Sequencing input: PBMCs. The receptor source for this set is a woman aged 35 to 49 in good health and CMV-seropositive.

This clone was counted between two and nine times. V usage is TRBV5-4 and J usage is TRBJ1-1; D gene uncertain. V lost 2 bases, J lost 0 bases, and 5 bases lay in between. The CDR3 loop spans 13 amino acids. Per germline, CDR1 SGHNT and CDR2 YYREEE (reference sequence). The chain's CDR3 is CASSFYMNTEAFF. CDR3 nucleotides: TGTGCCAGCAGCTTCTATATGAACACTGAAGCTTTCTTT.

This clone has only one observation. The chain is built from TRBV2 and TRBJ2-5, with 9 bases that match TRBD2. The CDR3 is 14 amino acids. Germline trimming cut 6 bases from V and 2 bases from J; bases unmatched to any gene: 4. Looked up from germline, CDR1 is SNHLY and CDR2 is FYNNEI. The CDR3 coding sequence is TGTGCCAGCAGGTCGACTAGCGGACAAGAGACCCAGTACTTC. Protein: CASRSTSGQETQYF.

The gene calls are TRBV6-6 and TRBJ2-5, with 8 nucleotides matching TRBD2. The CDR3 sequence is 13 residues long. Germline V gene sequence: CDR1 MNHNY, CDR2 SVGAGI (reference sequence). V gave up 8 bases and J gave up 5 bases; unmatched junction bases: 7. The CDR3 region is CASRTGGRETQYF. Written as DNA, the CDR3 is TGTGCCAGCCGGACGGGCGGGAGGGAGACCCAGTACTTC.

The chain is built from TRBV6-5 and TRBJ1-2, with 9 bases lining up with TRBD1. Trimming removed 5 bases from V and 7 bases from J; junction bases left unmatched: 8. The CDR3 spans 14 residues. CDR1 is MNHEY, CDR2 SVGAGI, per germline. In nucleotides, the CDR3 is TGTGCCAGCAGTCTCGACAGGGGGTACGGTGGCTACACCTTC. Its translation: CASSLDRGYGGYTF.

The chain joins TRBV10-2 to TRBJ2-7, with TRBD1 matching 11 bases. The J segment lost 3 bases and the V segment lost 6 bases, leaving 7 bases of the junction unmatched. There are 15 residues in the CDR3. The germline V gene has CDR1 WSHSY and CDR2 SAAADI. Here the CDR3 reads CASRGDRGTYYEQYF. The CDR3 coding sequence is TGCGCCAGCAGGGGGGACAGGGGGACATACTACGAGCAGTACTTC.

This clone was counted a few times. V is TRBV9 and J is TRBJ2-2; TRBD2 aligns across 7 bases. In germline, CDR1 is SGDLS, CDR2 YYNGEE. The CDR3 runs to 17 residues. V lost 0 bases and J lost 4; bases outside the gene matches: 9. CDR3 in DNA: TGTGCCAGCAGCGTAGGGCGGGGGAAGAGCGGCACCGGGGAGCTGTTTTTT. Translating gives CASSVGRGKSGTGELFF. Using reference TRBV9 and TRBJ2-2 for the parts outside the CDR3, the full variable domain is DSGVTQTPKHLITATGQRVTLRCSPRSGDLSVYWYQQSLDQGLQFLIQYYNGEERAKGNILERFSAQQFPDLHSELNLSSLELGDSALYFCASSVGRGKSGTGELFFGEGSRLTVL.

To note about this clone: The junction differs from germline at one of its ends, possibly a read error. The rearrangement links TRBV7-9 to TRBJ1-2, with D maybe TRBD1 (6 bases). The CDR3 spans 16 residues. Germline V CDR1 and CDR2: SEHNR, FQNEAQ (reference sequence). The CDR3 loop is CSSSLTRVGDNNGYTF. CDR3 DNA: TGTTCCAGCAGCTTAACTAGGGTGGGGGACAATAATGGCTACACCTTC.

V gene TRBV7-2 combines with J gene TRBJ2-3; D perhaps matches TRBD2 (5 bases). The germline V and J ends were trimmed by 1 base and 2 bases, with 13 bases remaining between them. There are 16 residues in the CDR3. CDR1 and CDR2 from the germline V gene are SGHTA and FQGNSA. The CDR3 region has the DNA TGTGCCAGCAGCTTAGGCTTGATAGCGACCACAGATACGCAGTATTTT. It specifies CASSLGLIATTDTQYF. Full variable domain (outside the CDR3, taken from reference TRBV7-2 and TRBJ2-3): GAGVSQSPSNKVTEKGKDVELRCDPISGHTALYWYRQSLGQGLEFLIYFQGNSAPDKSGLPSDRFSAERTGGSVSTLTIQRTQQEDSAVYLCASSLGLIATTDTQYFGPGTRLTVL.

This clone has only one observation. The chain joins TRBV28 to TRBJ2-2, with a weak D call TRBD1 (6 bases). The germline gives CDR1 MDHEN, CDR2 SYDVKM. This CDR3 comprises 15 residues. Trimming stripped 2 bases from V and 0 bases from J, with 7 bases between. The CDR3 reads CASSLEGANTGELFF. CDR3 coding DNA: TGTGCCAGCAGTTTAGAGGGGGCGAACACCGGGGAGCTGTTTTTT.

The chain joins TRBV6-5 to TRBJ2-5, with 8 positions matching TRBD1. The CDR3 sequence is 13 residues long. Germline CDR1 MNHEY, CDR2 SVGAGI. J gave up 5 bases and V 7 bases, and 6 bases lay outside the gene matches. CDR3 nucleotide sequence: TGTGCCAGCATGGAGACAGGGGTGGAGACCCAGTACTTC. It specifies CASMETGVETQYF.

In its sample, this clone was seen a few times. V gene TRBV12-5 combines with J gene TRBJ1-1; maybe TRBD1 (6 bases). Germline loops: CDR1 LGHNT, CDR2 FRNRAP. Trimming removed 9 bases from V and 4 bases from J, with 18 bases in between. CDR3 length: 14 amino acids. This CDR3 reads CASALAGAATEAFF. The CDR3 DNA is TGTGCTAGCGCCCTTGCGGGGGCGGCCACTGAAGCTTTCTTT. The whole variable domain, remainder taken from reference TRBV12-5 and TRBJ1-1, is DARVTQTPRHKVTEMGQEVTMRCQPILGHNTVFWYRQTMMQGLELLAYFRNRAPLDDSGMPKDRFSAEMPDATLATLKIQPSEPRDSAVYFCASALAGAATEAFFGQGTRLTVV.

This chain joins TRBV28 and TRBJ1-3, with TRBD1 identical over 10 bases. Trimming at V came to 7 bases and at J to 4 bases, leaving 4 bases not matched to a gene. Germline values: CDR1 MDHEN, CDR2 SYDVKM. The CDR3 sequence is 14 residues long. In DNA form, the CDR3 reads TGTGCCAGCAACGACAGGGGGCTCGGAAACACCATATATTTT. Its translation: CASNDRGLGNTIYF.

The chain links TRBV27 to TRBJ2-2; 8 bases fit TRBD2. The CDR3 is 18 residues long. Germline CDR1 MNHEY, CDR2 SMNVEV (reference sequence). Losses at the gene ends were 5 bases for V and 3 bases for J; bases not matched to a gene: 14. The CDR3 region is CASSIYPPGGADTGELFF. The DNA for the CDR3 is TGTGCCAGCAGTATATACCCCCCCGGGGGGGCCGACACCGGGGAGCTGTTTTTT.

Regarding this clone: It is unclear where the CDR3 begins or ends on the DNA, so no DNA is shown, and the CDR3 is as TCRdb lists it. The chain couples TRBV2 to TRBJ2-7; TRBD1 is the table's D call and was not checked against the DNA. Germline V gives CDR1 SNHLY, CDR2 FYNNEI. The CDR3 is 11 residues long, counting both termini. This CDR3 is CASSEVGTGSF.

The chain links TRBV5-1 to TRBJ2-3; 9 bases match TRBD2. Germline trimming cut 3 bases from V and 1 base from J; bases unmatched to any gene: 9. The CDR3 is made up of 17 amino acids. The germline V gene has CDR1 SGHRS and CDR2 YFSETQ. The CDR3 spells CASSYGGGGGGTDTQYF. CDR3 DNA: TGCGCCAGCAGCTACGGCGGCGGGGGGGGCGGCACAGATACGCAGTATTTT.

This chain uses TRBV18 with TRBJ1-1, with 12 bases aligning to TRBD1. This CDR3 has 15 amino acids. J was trimmed by 6 bases and V by 5 bases; bases with no gene match: 7. Germline CDR1 reads KGHSH; CDR2 reads LQKENI. The CDR3 DNA is TGTGCCAGCTCATCGACGGGACAGGGGGCACCTGAAGCTTTCTTT. Its translation is CASSSTGQGAPEAFF.

The chain couples TRBV6-6 to TRBJ1-5, with 8 bases lining up with TRBD1. CDR1 MNHNY and CDR2 SVGAGI come from the germline V gene (reference sequence). The CDR3 is 16 amino acids. Trimming removed 6 bases from V and 7 bases from J; junction bases left unmatched: 14. CDR3 nucleotides: TGTGCCAGCAGGGAAAGACAGGGGCGCCACAGACAGCCCCAGCATTTT. Its protein is CASRERQGRHRQPQHF.

V and J are TRBV9 and TRBJ1-4; 8 bases agree with TRBD1. Germline V gives CDR1 SGDLS, CDR2 YYNGEE. With V trimmed by 3 bases and J by 3 bases, 4 bases remained unmatched. This CDR3 is 15 amino acids long. CDR3 bases: TGTGCCAGCAGCGGACAGGGGTTGGCTAATGAAAAACTGTTTTTT. Translating gives CASSGQGLANEKLFF.

This chain uses TRBV18 with TRBJ2-7; 9 bases align to TRBD1. Looked up from germline, CDR1 is KGHSH and CDR2 is LQKENI. The CDR3 has 16 amino acids. Trimming at V came to 4 bases and at J to 0 bases, leaving 7 bases not matched to a gene. CDR3 coding DNA: TGTGCCAGCTCACTCTATGGGACAGGGAGCTCCTACGAGCAGTACTTC. Amino acid sequence: CASSLYGTGSSYEQYF.

For this clone: Compared with germline, one end of the junction differs, possibly owing to a read error. This chain joins TRBV7-9 and TRBJ2-1; D is uncertain. The CDR3 loop spans 18 amino acids. Germline V gives CDR1 SEHNR, CDR2 FQNEAQ (reference sequence). CDR3 sequence reads: CSSSSSTLELITINEQFF. The CDR3 region has the DNA TGTTCCAGCAGCTCTAGTACTCTAGAGTTGATAACCATCAATGAGCAGTTCTTC.